The T cell receptor (beta chain) under discussion was sequenced for a study of early T cells in non-severe SARS-CoV-2 infection. The wider study: RNA in bulk from unsorted whole blood was sequenced, and chains were unpaired.

Each CDR3 protein is one row after TCRdb ran MiXCR on the 5' RACE reads. Of roughly 47,000 distinct CDR3 sequences in the sample, about 6% were seen once. This clonotype was seen only a few times. The junction differs from germline at one of its ends, possibly a read error. The CDR3 has 13 amino acids. Germline V gives CDR1 SEHNR, CDR2 FQNEAQ (reference sequence). This chain links TRBV7-9 with TRBJ2-5, with TRBD2 matching over 11 bases. The sequenced sample was whole blood, obtained at baseline. The TCR originated in an adult who was a healthcare worker with PCR-confirmed SARS-CoV-2 infection or an uninfected control (not recorded which). The CDR3 protein is CASSFSSGGPWHF. For the CDR3, the DNA is TGTGCCAGCAGCTTTTCTAGCGGGGGGCCGTGGCACTTC.